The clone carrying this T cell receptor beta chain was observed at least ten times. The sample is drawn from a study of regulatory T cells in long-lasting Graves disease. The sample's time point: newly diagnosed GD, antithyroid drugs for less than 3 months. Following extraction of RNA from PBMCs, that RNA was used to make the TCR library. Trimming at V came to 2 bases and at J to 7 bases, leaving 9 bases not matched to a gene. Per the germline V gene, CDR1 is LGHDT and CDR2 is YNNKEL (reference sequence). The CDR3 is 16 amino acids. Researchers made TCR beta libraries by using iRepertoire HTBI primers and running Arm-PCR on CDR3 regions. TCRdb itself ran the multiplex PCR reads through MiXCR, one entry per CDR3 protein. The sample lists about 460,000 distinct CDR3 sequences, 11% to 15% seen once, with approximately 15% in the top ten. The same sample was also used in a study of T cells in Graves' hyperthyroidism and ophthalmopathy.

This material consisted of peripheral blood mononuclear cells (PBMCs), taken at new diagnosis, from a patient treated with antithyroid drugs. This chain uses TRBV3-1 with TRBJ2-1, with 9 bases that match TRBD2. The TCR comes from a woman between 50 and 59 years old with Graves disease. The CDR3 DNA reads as TGTGCCAGCAGCCAACGACCGGGACTAGCAACGAATGAGCAGTTCTTC. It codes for CASSQRPGLATNEQFF.